This TCR beta chain was retrieved from a study of PD-1 blockade in classical Hodgkin lymphoma. Study in general: Intravenous delivery of nivolumab at 3 mg/kg to patients occurred every 2 weeks. Overall study results and limits: Baseline diversity resembling that of newly diagnosed patients was seen in complete responders. After ASCT, patients who started nivolumab under 1 year later were excluded. Relapsed/refractory patients reportedly had the lowest baseline TCR diversity, below newly diagnosed patients, who were below healthy donors.

Here immunoSEQ multiplex PCR was the method, and the copy in TCRdb shows in-frame clones only, minus some. The repertoire holds about 43,000 clones, with over 65% as singletons. All the patients suffered relapse after autologous stem cell transplantation, and brentuximab vedotin exposure differed. The CDR3 is 13 amino acids. The germline V and J ends were trimmed by 0 bases and 5 bases, with 11 bases remaining between them. CDR1 GTSNPN and CDR2 SVGIG come from the germline V gene (reference sequence). As regards this clone: The antigen is undetermined.

Sample: peripheral blood mononuclear cells (PBMCs), taken before the second cycle of nivolumab. This clonotype was obtained from a human donor with classical Hodgkin lymphoma. The chain couples TRBV30 to TRBJ2-7; D may be TRBD1 (6 bases). CDR3 loop: CAWSVKYRDEQYF. The DNA of the CDR3 is TGTGCCTGGAGTGTGAAATACAGGGACGAGCAGTACTTC.